A single T cell receptor (beta chain) is shown here with its context. The CDR3 runs to 13 residues. The V gene end was trimmed by 6 bases and the J gene end by 3 bases; junction bases not matched to a gene: 3. Germline V gives CDR1 SGHVS, CDR2 FQNEAQ. This entry is derived from a study of cytomegalovirus exposure and HLA in healthy donors. Researchers ran the PCR with 60 Vbeta and 13 Jbeta primers. Repertoires were generated with immunoSEQ multiplex PCR, while TCRdb's copy carries only in-frame clones and drops some. This sample carries roughly 130,000 clones, around 75% of them seen once, and the ten largest clones take 2.5% to 3.5%.

The source of this sequence is a female donor in good health and CMV-seronegative. Sequences were obtained from PBMCs. The chain couples TRBV7-8 to TRBJ1-1, with TRBD1 identical over 8 bases. The DNA for the CDR3 is TGTGCCAGCAGACTGACAGGGGACACTGAAGCTTTCTTT. This gives the protein CASRLTGDTEAFF.